This passage covers 21 T cell receptor beta chains from one sample sequenced in a study of response to subunit inactivated influenza vaccine. Each CDR3 protein gets one entry after TCRdb re-called the RT-PCR reads with MiXCR. The sample comprises about 780,000 distinct CDR3 sequences, less than 20% of which are singletons, and about a tenth rests with the top ten. This sample comprised PBMCs from blood, obtained roughly 5 days after vaccination. The receptor set was obtained from a man aged 45 to 65 who received an inactivated influenza vaccine.

The rearrangement uses TRBV5-4 and TRBJ2-3, with D maybe TRBD2 (7 bases). Per the germline V gene, CDR1 is SGHNT and CDR2 is YYREEE (reference sequence). There are 16 residues in the CDR3. V lost 0 bases to trimming and J lost 2 bases, with 13 bases between them. The chain's CDR3 is CASSLEGGASTDTQYF. In DNA form, the CDR3 reads TGTGCCAGCAGCTTGGAGGGGGGGGCTTCCACAGATACGCAGTATTTT.

In its sample, this clonotype was seen a few times. The chain carries TRBV7-2 and TRBJ1-6; D unclear. The V gene's germline CDR1 is SGHTA and CDR2 FQGNSA. The germline V and J ends were trimmed by 1 base and 4 bases, with 5 bases remaining between them. The CDR3 is 14 residues long. CDR3 loop: CASSLVGYNSPLHF. CDR3 nucleotide sequence: TGTGCCAGCAGCTTAGTGGGATATAATTCACCCCTCCACTTT.

In this sample, this clonotype turned up a few times. This chain connects TRBV20-1 to TRBJ2-7; D might be TRBD2 (5 bases). Between the trimmed V and J ends, which lost 5 bases and 7 bases, there was a span of 15 bases. This CDR3 is 12 amino acids long. Germline CDR1 DFQATT, CDR2 SNEGSKA (reference sequence). Written as DNA, the CDR3 is TGCAGTGCTTGGGCCCGGACGGGGGAGCAGTACTTC. Protein: CSAWARTGEQYF.

The chain uses TRBV13 and TRBJ2-1, with TRBD2 as a possible D gene (7 bases). Germline V gives CDR1 PRHDT, CDR2 FYEKMQ (reference sequence). The CDR3 totals 15 residues. Trimming pared 2 bases from V and 3 bases from J, leaving 11 bases between. The CDR3: CASSLWGGGYNEQFF. CDR3 bases: TGTGCCAGCAGCTTATGGGGGGGCGGCTACAATGAGCAGTTCTTC.

At least ten counts were recorded for this clonotype. This chain joins TRBV29-1 and TRBJ2-7, with D possibly being TRBD1 (5 bases). The CDR3 extends over 11 amino acids. In germline, CDR1 is SQVTM, CDR2 ANQGSEA. With 4 bases removed from V and 3 bases from J, the gap between germline ends came to 7 bases. The CDR3 nucleotides are TGCAGCGTTGTAAGGGGCTACGAGCAGTACTTC. Protein product: CSVVRGYEQYF.

This clonotype was counted a few times. CDR3 nucleotides: TGCAGTGCTAGAAGACTAGCGGCGGATTACAATGAGCAGTTCTTC. Amino acid sequence: CSARRLAADYNEQFF. The J gene is TRBJ2-1, the V gene TRBV20-1; 9 bases are a match to TRBD2. J was trimmed by 4 bases and V by 2 bases; bases with no gene match: 6. The germline V gene encodes CDR1 DFQATT and CDR2 SNEGSKA (reference sequence). The CDR3 totals 15 residues.

This clonotype has more than one count but fewer than ten. This sequence joins TRBV3-1 and TRBJ2-7; 11 positions agree with TRBD2. With V trimmed by 1 base and J by 6 bases, 5 bases remained unmatched. CDR1 and CDR2 from the germline V gene are LGHDT and YNNKEL (reference sequence). The CDR3 covers 15 residues. The CDR3 spells CASSQGPLAGVEQYF. CDR3 in DNA: TGTGCCAGCAGCCAAGGTCCACTAGCGGGAGTCGAGCAGTACTTC.

This clonotype showed up just a few times. The chain recombines TRBV6-5 with TRBJ2-5; D call uncertain. The length of the CDR3 is 14 residues. The germline CDR1 and CDR2 sequences are MNHEY and SVGAGI. The germline V and J ends were trimmed by 2 bases and 7 bases, with 14 bases remaining between them. CDR3 coding DNA: TGTGCCAGCAGTTACACCGGGCCTAGAGTGACCCAGTACTTC. Amino acid sequence: CASSYTGPRVTQYF.

This chain joins TRBV12-3 or TRBV12-4 and TRBJ2-2; TRBD1 might be the D (6 bases). Trimming left V 1 base short and J 5 bases short, with 11 bases between. The CDR3 totals 15 residues. The CDR3 is CASSLGGLRTGELFF. CDR3 bases: TGTGCCAGCAGTTTAGGGGGGCTGCGTACCGGGGAGCTGTTTTTT.

This clonotype was seen only once. V is TRBV7-9 and J is TRBJ2-1; D is tentatively TRBD1 or TRBD2 (5 bases each). The CDR3 totals 13 residues. Trimming took 3 bases from V and 6 from J, leaving 9 bases between them. Germline lookup yields CDR1 SEHNR and CDR2 FQNEAQ (reference sequence). Here the CDR3 DNA reads TGTGCCAGCAGCTTCCGGGACGCCAATGAGCAGTTCTTC. This encodes CASSFRDANEQFF.

This clonotype was seen only a few times. This rearrangement joins TRBV7-9 to TRBJ1-5; D unresolved. Trimming removed 5 bases from V and 3 bases from J, with 20 bases in between. Per germline, CDR1 SEHNR and CDR2 FQNEAQ (reference sequence). The CDR3 loop spans 17 amino acids. The CDR3 is CASSKIGVDGFNQPQHF. The CDR3 nucleotides read TGTGCCAGCAGCAAAATTGGTGTAGACGGGTTCAATCAGCCCCAGCATTTT.

In its sample, this clonotype was seen a few times. The V and J genes are TRBV6-2 or TRBV6-3 and TRBJ1-1; TRBD1 matches at 7 bases. CDR1 and CDR2 (germline): MNHEY, SVGEGT. Losses at the gene ends were 2 bases for V and 11 bases for J; bases not matched to a gene: 5. The CDR3 has 12 residues. DNA of the CDR3: TGTGCCAGCAGTTACCTGACAGGGCGCGCTTTCTTT. This translates into CASSYLTGRAFF.

This clonotype was seen many times. The rearrangement links TRBV6-1 to TRBJ1-6; 7 bases fit TRBD1. Trimming at V came to 6 bases and at J to 5 bases, leaving 4 bases not matched to a gene. This CDR3 has 14 residues. Germline V CDR1 and CDR2: MNHNS, SASEGT. The CDR3 loop reads CASRMTGHNSPLHF. CDR3 coding DNA: TGTGCCAGCAGGATGACAGGGCATAATTCACCCCTCCACTTT.

The chain employs TRBV28 and TRBJ2-3, with 7 bases identical to TRBD1. CDR3 length: 14 residues. The ends lost 3 bases at V and 7 bases at J; junction bases unmatched: 7. Germline V gene lookup returns CDR1 MDHEN and CDR2 SYDVKM. CDR3 residues: CASSLTHRGNTQYF. The CDR3 DNA sequence: TGTGCCAGCAGTTTGACTCACAGGGGCAATACGCAGTATTTT.

The chain has TRBV5-1 and TRBJ2-2; D is possibly TRBD1 (5 bases). The germline V gene encodes CDR1 SGHRS and CDR2 YFSETQ. This CDR3 region has 18 residues. V was trimmed by 3 bases and J by 3 bases, leaving 21 bases between them. The CDR3 region has the DNA TGCGCCAGCAGCTCACCGCCGGGTGGCAGGGTAGACACCGGGGAGCTGTTTTTT. Protein sequence: CASSSPPGGRVDTGELFF.

The genes are TRBV29-1 and TRBJ2-7, with D possibly called TRBD1 or TRBD2 (5 bases each). The CDR3 is 15 amino acids. Per the germline V gene, CDR1 is SQVTM and CDR2 is ANQGSEA. Trimming took off 6 bases at V and 2 bases at J, with 20 bases between the two ends. The CDR3 nucleotides read TGCAGCGTGGCCCTCGGGACGCAGAGAGCCTACGAGCAGTACTTC. It encodes CSVALGTQRAYEQYF.

V gene TRBV7-2 combines with J gene TRBJ2-7; D gene unclear. V lost 0 bases, J lost 1 base, and 13 bases lay in between. Germline lookup yields CDR1 SGHTA and CDR2 FQGNSA. The CDR3 runs 16 residues. CDR3 region: CASSLARRRNSYEQYF. CDR3 in DNA: TGTGCCAGCAGCTTAGCGCGGCGGCGTAATTCCTACGAGCAGTACTTC.

The genes are TRBV28 and TRBJ1-2, with 9 positions matching TRBD1. This CDR3 is 14 amino acids long. Trimming took 3 bases from V and 8 from J; bases not matched to a gene: 7. Germline-derived CDR1 and CDR2 are MDHEN and SYDVKM. The CDR3 sequence is CASSFVIDRGGYTF. CDR3 nucleotides: TGTGCCAGCAGTTTTGTAATAGACAGGGGGGGCTACACCTTC.

The chain combines TRBV6-1 with TRBJ1-3; D unresolved. Between the trimmed V and J ends, which lost 6 bases and 2 bases, there was a span of 8 bases. Germline V gene data show CDR1 as MNHNS and CDR2 as SASEGT. CDR3 length: 13 residues. The CDR3 protein is CASSRFTGNTIYF. Written as DNA, the CDR3 is TGTGCCAGCAGCCGGTTCACTGGAAACACCATATATTTT.

V and J are TRBV5-1 and TRBJ2-3, with D perhaps matching TRBD1 (6 bases). The CDR3 runs to 15 residues. Germline CDR1 is SGHRS and CDR2 is YFSETQ. V lost 2 bases to trimming and J lost 4 bases, with 14 bases between them. The CDR3 region is CASSFKQPGADTQYF. The CDR3 region has the DNA TGCGCCAGCAGCTTCAAACAGCCAGGGGCAGATACGCAGTATTTT.

The chain has TRBV9 and TRBJ2-1; D unresolved. CDR1 is SGDLS, CDR2 YYNGEE, per germline. The CDR3 is made up of 11 amino acids. Trimming cost V 3 bases and J 7 bases, with 5 bases left between them. CDR3 in amino acids: CASSARNEQFF. In DNA, the CDR3 is TGTGCCAGCAGCGCCCGGAATGAGCAGTTCTTC.